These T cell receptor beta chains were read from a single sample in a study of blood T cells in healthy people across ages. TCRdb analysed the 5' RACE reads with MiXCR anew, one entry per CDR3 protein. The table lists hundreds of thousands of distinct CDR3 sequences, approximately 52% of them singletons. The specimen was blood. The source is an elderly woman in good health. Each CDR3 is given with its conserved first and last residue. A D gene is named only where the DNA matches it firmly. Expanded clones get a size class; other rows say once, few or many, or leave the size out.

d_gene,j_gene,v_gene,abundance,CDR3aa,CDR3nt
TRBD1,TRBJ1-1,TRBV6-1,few,CASSPGGRTEAFF,TGTGCCAGCAGCCCAGGGGGGCGCACTGAAGCTTTCTTT
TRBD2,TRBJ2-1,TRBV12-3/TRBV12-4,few,CASRQLAGVYNEQFF,TGTGCCAGCCGCCAACTAGCGGGAGTCTACAATGAGCAGTTCTTC
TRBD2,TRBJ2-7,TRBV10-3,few,CAISDGTSHYEQYF,TGTGCCATCAGTGATGGGACTAGCCACTACGAGCAGTACTTC
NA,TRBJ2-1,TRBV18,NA,CASSPPARGPYNEQFF,TGTGCCAGCTCACCACCGGCGCGGGGGCCTTACAATGAGCAGTTCTTC
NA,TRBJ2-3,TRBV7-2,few,CASSLLSDDTQYF,TGTGCCAGCAGCTTACTCTCTGATGATACGCAGTATTTT
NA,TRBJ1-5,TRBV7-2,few,CASSPDGSNQPQHF,TGTGCCAGCAGCCCCGACGGTAGCAATCAGCCCCAGCATTTT
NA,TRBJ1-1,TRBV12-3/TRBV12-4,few,CASSSGLTPNTEAFF,TGTGCCAGCAGTTCTGGTCTCACCCCGAACACTGAAGCTTTCTTT
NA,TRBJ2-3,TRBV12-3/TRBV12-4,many,CASSSRTNAYF,TGTGCCAGCAGTTCCAGAACGAACGCGTATTTT
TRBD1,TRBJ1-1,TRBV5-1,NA,CASKTGARTEAFF,TGCGCCAGCAAGACAGGGGCTCGGACTGAAGCTTTCTTT
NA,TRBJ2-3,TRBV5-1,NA,CASSSPGLGADTQYF,TGCGCCAGCAGCTCCCCCGGGTTAGGGGCGGATACGCAGTATTTT
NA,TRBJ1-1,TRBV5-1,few,CASSSLGGPNTEAFF,TGCGCCAGCAGCTCCCTGGGGGGCCCGAACACTGAAGCTTTCTTT
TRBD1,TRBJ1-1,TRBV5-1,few,CASSPRQGWGTEAFF,TGCGCCAGCAGCCCCAGACAGGGTTGGGGAACTGAAGCTTTCTTT
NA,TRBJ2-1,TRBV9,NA,CASSGGGVNEQFF,TGTGCCAGCAGCGGAGGCGGTGTCAACGAGCAGTTCTTC
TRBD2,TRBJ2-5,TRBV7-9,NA,CASSPRGTSANEQYF,TGTGCCAGCAGCCCGCGTGGGACTAGCGCTAATGAGCAGTACTTC
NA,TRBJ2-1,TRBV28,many,CATLRIGQFF,TGTGCCACCCTTCGTATTGGGCAGTTCTTC
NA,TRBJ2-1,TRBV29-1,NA,CSVDRQANEQFF,TGCAGCGTTGACAGGCAGGCCAATGAGCAGTTCTTC
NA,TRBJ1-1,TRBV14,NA,CASSQDVSKAFF,TGTGCCAGCAGCCAAGATGTTAGTAAAGCTTTCTTT
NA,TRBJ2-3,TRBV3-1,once,CASSQKRGSSADTQYF,TGTGCCAGCAGCCAAAAGAGGGGGAGTTCCGCAGATACGCAGTATTTT
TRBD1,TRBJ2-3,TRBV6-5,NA,CASSYLGERDSLTDTQYF,TGTGCCAGCAGTTACTTAGGTGAACGGGACAGCCTCACAGATACGCAGTATTTT